The sequence of this TCR beta chain was determined in a study of blood T cell repertoires in COVID-19. Study-level information: Acute and convalescent COVID-19 samples came from the United States, Italy and Spain. T cells, B-cell-depleted T cells, or PBMCs provided the cDNA or gDNA that served as material.

CDR3 size: 14 residues. Germline V gene sequence: CDR1 LNHDA, CDR2 SQIVND (reference sequence). Trimming shortened V by 3 bases and J by 5 bases, and 13 bases separated the two germline ends. Authors' methods: Nucleated cell counts were estimated from reference gene primer amplification. Only in-frame clones appear in the TCRdb table, and some are missing; sequencing was by immunoSEQ multiplex PCR. V, J and clone size derive from that table, while D and trimming were established from the DNA sequence. Of approximately 97,000 clones in the sample, 84% were seen once. The material sequenced was peripheral blood. The chain has TRBV19 and TRBJ2-5, with D possibly TRBD2 on 7 matching bases. The sequence was obtained from a human donor in a cohort sampled during active COVID-19. The CDR3 DNA sequence: TGTGCCAGTAGTATCGGGGGGCTTGGGGAGACCCAGTACTTC. Translated, it gives CASSIGGLGETQYF.